This TCR beta chain was found in a study of early T cells in non-severe SARS-CoV-2 infection. The overall study: Sequencing was performed on bulk RNA from unsorted whole blood, leaving chains unpaired. Broader study findings: Comparison of clonotypes with VDJdb favored anti-spike CD8 responses while missing private and CD4 specificities.

In this sample, this clonotype turned up a few times. Its target is not known. Individual cDNA molecules were tagged with unique molecular identifiers. A single record per CDR3 protein comes from TCRdb applying MiXCR to the 5' RACE reads. Of around 52,000 distinct CDR3 sequences in the sample, roughly 6.5% were seen once. The V and J ends lost 7 bases and 5 bases respectively, with 17 bases between them. This CDR3 has 15 residues. From germline, CDR1 is MNHEY and CDR2 SVGEGT. The chain combines TRBV6-2 or TRBV6-3 with TRBJ2-2; D ambiguous. The origin of this receptor is an adult who was a healthcare worker with PCR-confirmed SARS-CoV-2 infection or an uninfected control (not recorded which). Sequenced: whole blood. The CDR3 DNA reads TGTGCCAGCAAAAGGCGTCCGGCAGGAACCGGGGAGCTGTTTTTT. The encoded protein is CASKRRPAGTGELFF.